This TCR beta chain emerged from a study of blood T cell repertoires in COVID-19. The overall study: Samples of COVID-19 (acute and convalescent) were obtained from the United States, Italy and Spain. Sources were T cells, B-cell-depleted T cells, or PBMCs; the material itself was cDNA or gDNA.

In the original analysis: It was from reference gene primer amplification that nucleated cell counts were estimated. The data were produced by immunoSEQ multiplex PCR, yet TCRdb's version contains in-frame clones alone and is incomplete. V, J and clone size are those of that table, while D and trimming were read from the DNA. The table lists 300,000 or so clones, around 81% of them singletons, with over 3.5% in the top ten. This CDR3 spans 17 amino acids. Germline-derived CDR1 and CDR2 are KGHSH and LQKENI. The trim removed 6 bases at V and 6 bases at J, leaving 17 bases unmatched. The source material was peripheral blood. The J gene is TRBJ1-5, the V gene TRBV18; the match to TRBD1 covers 7 bases. This receptor was obtained from a woman aged 45-59 years with active or convalescent COVID-19. The CDR3 loop reads CASSPDRVQGLGQPQHF. CDR3 sequence (DNA): TGTGCCAGCTCTCCTGACAGGGTCCAAGGTCTTGGTCAGCCCCAGCATTTT.